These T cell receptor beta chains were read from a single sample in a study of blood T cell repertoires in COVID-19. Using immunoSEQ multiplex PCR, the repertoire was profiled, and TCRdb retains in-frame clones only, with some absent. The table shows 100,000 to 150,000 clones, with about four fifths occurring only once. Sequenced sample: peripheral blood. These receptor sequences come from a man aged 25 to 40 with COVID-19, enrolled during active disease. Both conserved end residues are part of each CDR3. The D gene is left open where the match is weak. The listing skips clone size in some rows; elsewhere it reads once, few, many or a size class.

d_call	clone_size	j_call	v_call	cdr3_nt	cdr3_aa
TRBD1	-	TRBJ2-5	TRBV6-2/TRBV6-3	TGTGCCAGCAGTTACCCGGACAGGGGGCGCCGAGAGACCCAGTACTTC	CASSYPDRGRRETQYF
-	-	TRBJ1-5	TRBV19	TGTGCCAGTAGCCCTTTATTGGGGCATAGCAATCAGCCCCAGCATTTT	CASSPLLGHSNQPQHF
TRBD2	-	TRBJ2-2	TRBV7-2	TGTGCCAGCAGCTTCACGGGGGGGTACACCGGGGAGCTGTTTTTT	CASSFTGGYTGELFF
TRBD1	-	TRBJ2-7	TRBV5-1	TGCGCCAGCAGCTTAAGCGGACAGGGTCCCTACGAGCAGTACTTC	CASSLSGQGPYEQYF
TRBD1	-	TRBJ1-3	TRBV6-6	TGTGCCAGCAGTCAAACCGGGACAGAGACCTTCTCTGGAAACACCATATATTTT	CASSQTGTETFSGNTIYF
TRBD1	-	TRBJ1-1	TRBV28	TGTGCCAGCAGCCGTATACAGGGGGACCTTGAAGCTTTCTTT	CASSRIQGDLEAFF
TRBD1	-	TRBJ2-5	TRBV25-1	TGTGCCAGCAGTTCCTCGGGACAGGAAGAGACCCAGTACTTC	CASSSSGQEETQYF
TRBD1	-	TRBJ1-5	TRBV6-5	TGTGCCAGCAGCGCCGGACAGGGGAATCAGCCCCAGCATTTT	CASSAGQGNQPQHF
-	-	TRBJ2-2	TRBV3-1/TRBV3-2	TGTGCCAGCAGCCAAGGCGGGACCGGGGAGCTGTTTTTT	CASSQGGTGELFF
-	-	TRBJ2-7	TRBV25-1	TGTGCCAGCAGTGTGGGACACCCCTACGAGCAGTACTTC	CASSVGHPYEQYF
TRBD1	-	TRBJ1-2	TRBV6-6	TGTGCCAGCAGTGGAACAGGGGAATTGAACTATGGCTACACCTTC	CASSGTGELNYGYTF
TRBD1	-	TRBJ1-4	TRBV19	TGTGCCAGTAGGAGGACAGGATCGGGGTCTAATGAAAAACTGTTTTTT	CASRRTGSGSNEKLFF
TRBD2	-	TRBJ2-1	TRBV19	TGTGCCAGTAGTATAGCTCTAGCGGGAGCCGGGAATGAGCAGTTCTTC	CASSIALAGAGNEQFF
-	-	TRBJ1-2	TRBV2	TGTGCCAGCTGGAGGGCCGGGGAAAAGAACTATGGCTACACCTTC	CASWRAGEKNYGYTF
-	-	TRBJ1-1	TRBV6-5	TGTGCCAGCCGCGCGGGAACTGAAGCTTTCTTT	CASRAGTEAFF
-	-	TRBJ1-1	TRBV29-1	TGCAGCGTTGATGACATCAGCCTTGAAGCTTTCTTT	CSVDDISLEAFF
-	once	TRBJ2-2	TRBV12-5	TGTGCTAGTGGTCCCATACGGGGACTGAACACCGGGGAGCTGTTTTTT	CASGPIRGLNTGELFF
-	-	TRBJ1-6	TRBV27	TGTGCCAGCAGTTCGGGTGGAACACCCCTCCACTTT	CASSSGGTPLHF
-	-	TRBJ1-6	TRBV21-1	TGTGCCAGCACCAGGACAGGCCGCCCTCGTAGCTCCTATAATTCACCCCTCCACTTT	CASTRTGRPRSSYNSPLHF
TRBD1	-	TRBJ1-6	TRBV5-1	TGCGCCAGCAGCTTTGGACAGGGGGGCTCACCCCTCCACTTT	CASSFGQGGSPLHF